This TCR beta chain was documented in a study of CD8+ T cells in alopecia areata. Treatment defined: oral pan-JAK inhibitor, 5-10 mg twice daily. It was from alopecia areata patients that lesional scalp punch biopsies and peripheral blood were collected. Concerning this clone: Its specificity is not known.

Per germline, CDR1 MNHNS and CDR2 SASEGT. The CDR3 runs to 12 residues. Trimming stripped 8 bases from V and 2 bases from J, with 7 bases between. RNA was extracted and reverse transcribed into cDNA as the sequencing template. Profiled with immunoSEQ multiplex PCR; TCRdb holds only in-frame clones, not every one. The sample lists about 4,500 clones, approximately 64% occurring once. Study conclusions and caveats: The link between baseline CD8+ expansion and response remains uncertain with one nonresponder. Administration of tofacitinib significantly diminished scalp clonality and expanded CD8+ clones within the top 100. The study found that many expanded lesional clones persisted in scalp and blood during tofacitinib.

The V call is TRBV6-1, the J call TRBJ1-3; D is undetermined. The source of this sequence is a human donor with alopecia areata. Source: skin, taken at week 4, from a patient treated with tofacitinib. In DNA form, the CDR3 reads TGTGCCAGCGGAACAGCTGGAAACACCATATATTTT. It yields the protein CASGTAGNTIYF.